What follows describes a single TCR beta chain. The sample is drawn from a study of shared clonotypes between healthy human individuals. Genomic DNA per cell subset filled all wells of several immunoSEQ plates. How the authors handled the data: Junction-only immunoSEQ data arrived without quality scores, meaning filtering differed. Repertoires were generated with immunoSEQ multiplex PCR, while TCRdb's copy carries only in-frame clones and drops some. For V, J and clone size, that table is used; D and trimming come from the DNA. There are over a million clones in the sample; 78% occur only once, and around 0.6% lies in the top ten. This sequence was found in a man between 18 and 29 years old in good health. Some clones in this sample may be carry-over from other donors' samples. The material sequenced was memory CD4+ T cells from PBMCs. Regarding subset: CD45RA-negative fraction.

In DNA, the CDR3 is TGTGCCTGGAGTGTACCGGGGGGAGTTGAGACCCAGTACTTC. Translation gives CAWSVPGGVETQYF. The chain combines TRBV30 with TRBJ2-5; TRBD2 agrees at 7 bases. The germline V gene encodes CDR1 GTSNPN and CDR2 SVGIG (reference sequence). CDR3 length equals 14 residues. V lost 0 bases and J lost 5; bases outside the gene matches: 6. The full variable domain, with the rest looked up from reference TRBV30 and TRBJ2-5, is SQTIHQWPATLVQPVGSPLSLECTVEGTSNPNLYWYRQAAGRGLQLLFYSVGIGQISSEVPQNLSASRPQDRQFILSSKKLLLSDSGFYLCAWSVPGGVETQYFGPGTRLLVL.